A selection of T cell receptor beta chains follows, all from one sample in a study of identical twins. TCRdb redid the calling of the 5' RACE reads with MiXCR, one entry per CDR3 protein. Of around 530,000 distinct CDR3 sequences detected, 15% appear once; the ten largest clones hold around 0.4%. This sample also appeared in a second study, on yellow fever vaccine responses in identical twins.

Sequenced sample: CD4+ T cells sorted from blood. These receptors were collected from a woman aged 18-29 years in good health. CDR3s include the opening cysteine and the closing phenylalanine or tryptophan. The order of the fields is V gene, D gene, J gene, clone size, CDR3 protein, CDR3 DNA. The D gene is left open where the match is weak. Size is stated for part of the rows, as once, few or many counts, or as a class when the clone is expanded.

TRBV12-5	TRBD1	TRBJ2-2	few	CASGFHSTIRDRGRDGELFF	TGTGCTAGTGGTTTCCACTCCACTATCCGGGACAGGGGGCGGGACGGGGAGCTGTTTTTT
TRBV3-1	TRBD2	TRBJ2-6	NA	CASSPLGGGPGLAGTGANVLTF	TGTGCCAGCAGCCCTCTGGGAGGCGGACCGGGACTAGCGGGAACCGGGGCCAACGTCCTGACTTTC
TRBV12-3/TRBV12-4	NA	TRBJ2-3	NA	CASSPTRAQYF	TGTGCCAGCAGCCCTACCAGGGCGCAGTATTTT
TRBV5-1	NA	TRBJ2-7	few	CASRDQGLDEQYF	TGCGCCAGCAGGGACCAGGGTCTCGACGAGCAGTACTTC
TRBV5-1	NA	TRBJ1-1	few	CASSLVGRGGTEAFF	TGCGCCAGCAGCTTGGTGGGGAGGGGAGGCACTGAAGCTTTCTTT
TRBV7-6	NA	TRBJ2-4	NA	CASSPLGGNIQYF	TGTGCCAGCAGCCCCCTTGGCGGGAACATTCAGTACTTC
TRBV29-1	NA	TRBJ1-1	many	CSVDNRDRMNTEAFF	TGCAGCGTGGACAACAGGGATCGCATGAACACTGAAGCTTTCTTT
TRBV12-3/TRBV12-4	TRBD1	TRBJ2-3	NA	CASSPGQGIDTQYF	TGTGCCAGCAGTCCCGGACAGGGAATAGATACGCAGTATTTT
TRBV20-1	NA	TRBJ2-7	many	CSAREGYEQYF	TGCAGTGCTAGAGAGGGGTACGAGCAGTACTTC
TRBV13	TRBD2	TRBJ2-1	few	CASSLGQLAGSSSYNEQFF	TGTGCCAGCAGCTTAGGGCAACTAGCGGGGTCGAGCTCCTACAATGAGCAGTTCTTC
TRBV20-1	TRBD1	TRBJ1-1	few	CSATGATEAFF	TGCAGTGCCACAGGGGCCACTGAAGCTTTCTTT
TRBV5-1	NA	TRBJ2-1	NA	CASSTNPTVLRSSSYNEQFF	TGCGCCAGCAGCACGAACCCAACGGTTCTGAGGTCGAGCTCCTACAATGAGCAGTTCTTC
TRBV5-1	NA	TRBJ2-2	many	CASSLSPANTGELFF	TGCGCCAGCAGCTTGAGTCCAGCCAACACCGGGGAGCTGTTTTTT
TRBV18	NA	TRBJ1-3	few	CASSPGVPGGNTIYF	TGTGCCAGCTCACCCGGAGTACCAGGGGGAAACACCATATATTTT
TRBV10-3	TRBD1	TRBJ2-1	few	CAISRGPGRGRSTYNEQFF	TGTGCCATCAGTAGGGGGCCGGGCAGGGGCCGTAGTACCTACAATGAGCAGTTCTTC
TRBV7-8	NA	TRBJ2-7	NA	CASSLGLSSGEQYF	TGTGCCAGCAGCTTAGGACTATCCTCCGGGGAGCAGTACTTC
TRBV5-1	NA	TRBJ1-2	many	CASSNTEHYGYTF	TGCGCCAGCAGCAATACAGAGCACTATGGCTACACCTTC
TRBV9	TRBD2	TRBJ2-2	NA	CASTGLAAPGELFF	TGTGCCAGCACGGGACTAGCAGCCCCCGGGGAGCTGTTTTTT
TRBV15	NA	TRBJ2-5	NA	CATSRGRGQGETQYF	TGTGCCACCAGCAGAGGCCGGGGGCAAGGAGAGACCCAGTACTTC
TRBV14	NA	TRBJ2-1	few	CASSHRGLYEQFF	TGTGCCAGCAGCCATAGGGGTCTGTATGAGCAGTTCTTC
TRBV2	TRBD2	TRBJ2-1	NA	CASIGLAGGNEQFF	TGTGCCAGCATAGGGCTAGCGGGAGGGAATGAGCAGTTCTTC
TRBV29-1	NA	TRBJ1-1	few	CSPRRQGRTEAFF	TGCAGCCCCCGGCGGCAGGGAAGGACTGAAGCTTTCTTT